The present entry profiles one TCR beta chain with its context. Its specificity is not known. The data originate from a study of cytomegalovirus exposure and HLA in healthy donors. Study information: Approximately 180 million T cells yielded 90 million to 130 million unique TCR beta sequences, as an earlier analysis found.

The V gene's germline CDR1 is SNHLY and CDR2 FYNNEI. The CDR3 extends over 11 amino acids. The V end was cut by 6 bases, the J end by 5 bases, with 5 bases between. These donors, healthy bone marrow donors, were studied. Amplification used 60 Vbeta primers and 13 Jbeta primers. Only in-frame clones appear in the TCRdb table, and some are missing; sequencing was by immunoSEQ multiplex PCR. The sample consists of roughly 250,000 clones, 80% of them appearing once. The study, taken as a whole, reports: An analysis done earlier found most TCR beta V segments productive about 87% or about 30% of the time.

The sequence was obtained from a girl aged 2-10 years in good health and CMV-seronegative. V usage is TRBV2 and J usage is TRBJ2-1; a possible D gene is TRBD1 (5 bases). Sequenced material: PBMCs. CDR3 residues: CASSRDNEQFF. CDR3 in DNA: TGTGCCAGCAGCAGGGACAATGAGCAGTTCTTC.